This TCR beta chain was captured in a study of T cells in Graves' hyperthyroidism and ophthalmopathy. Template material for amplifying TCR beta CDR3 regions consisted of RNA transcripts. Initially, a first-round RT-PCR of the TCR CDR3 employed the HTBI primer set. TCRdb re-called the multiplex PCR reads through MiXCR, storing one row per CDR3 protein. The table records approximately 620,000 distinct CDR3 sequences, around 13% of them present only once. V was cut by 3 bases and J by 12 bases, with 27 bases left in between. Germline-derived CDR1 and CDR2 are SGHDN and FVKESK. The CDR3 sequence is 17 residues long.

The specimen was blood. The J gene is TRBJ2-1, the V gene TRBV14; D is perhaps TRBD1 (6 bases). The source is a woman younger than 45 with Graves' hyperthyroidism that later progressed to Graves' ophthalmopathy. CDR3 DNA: TGTGCCAGCAGCCATCCTGGGGGCTCGAGGACCTTCGAAGGGCAGTTCTTC. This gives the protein CASSHPGGSRTFEGQFF. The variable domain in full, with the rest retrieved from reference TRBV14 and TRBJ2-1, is EAGVTQFPSHSVIEKGQTVTLRCDPISGHDNLYWYRRVMGKEIKFLLHFVKESKQDESGMPNNRFLAERTGGTYSTLKVQPAELEDSGVYFCASSHPGGSRTFEGQFFGPGTRLTVL.